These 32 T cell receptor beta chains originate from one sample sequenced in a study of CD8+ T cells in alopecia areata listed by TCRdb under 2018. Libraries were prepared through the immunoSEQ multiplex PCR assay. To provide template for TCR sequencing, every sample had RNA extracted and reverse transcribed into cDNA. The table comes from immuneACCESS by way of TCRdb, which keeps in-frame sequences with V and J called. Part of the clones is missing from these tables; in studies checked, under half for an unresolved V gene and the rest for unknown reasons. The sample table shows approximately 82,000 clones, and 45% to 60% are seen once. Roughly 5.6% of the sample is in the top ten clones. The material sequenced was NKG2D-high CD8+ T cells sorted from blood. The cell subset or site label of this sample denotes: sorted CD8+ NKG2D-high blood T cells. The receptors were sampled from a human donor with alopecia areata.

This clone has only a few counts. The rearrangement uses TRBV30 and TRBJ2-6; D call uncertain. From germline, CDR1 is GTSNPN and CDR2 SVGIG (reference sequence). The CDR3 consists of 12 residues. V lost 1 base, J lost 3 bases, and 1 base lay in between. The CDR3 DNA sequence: TGTGCCTGGAGTGATGGGGCCAACGTCCTGACTTTC. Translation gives CAWSDGANVLTF.

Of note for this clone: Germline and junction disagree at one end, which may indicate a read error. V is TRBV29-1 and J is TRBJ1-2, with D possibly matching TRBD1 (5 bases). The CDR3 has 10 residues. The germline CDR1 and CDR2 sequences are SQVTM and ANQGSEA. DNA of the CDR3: TGCAGCGTTCCCGGGGGACGACTTACGTTC. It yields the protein CSVPGGRLTF.

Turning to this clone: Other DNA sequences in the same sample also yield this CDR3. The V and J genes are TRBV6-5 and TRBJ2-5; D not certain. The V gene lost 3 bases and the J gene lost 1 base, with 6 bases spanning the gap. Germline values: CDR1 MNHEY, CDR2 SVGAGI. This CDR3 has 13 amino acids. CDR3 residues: CASSYGSQETQYF. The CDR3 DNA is TGTGCCAGCAGTTATGGGTCCCAAGAGACCCAGTACTTC.

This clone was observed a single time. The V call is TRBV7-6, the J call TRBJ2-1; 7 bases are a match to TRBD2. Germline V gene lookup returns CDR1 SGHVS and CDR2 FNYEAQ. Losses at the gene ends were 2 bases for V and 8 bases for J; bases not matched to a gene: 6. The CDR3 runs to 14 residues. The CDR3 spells CASSLRGSRDEQFF. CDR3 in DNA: TGTGCCAGCAGCTTACGCGGGAGTAGGGATGAGCAGTTCTTC.

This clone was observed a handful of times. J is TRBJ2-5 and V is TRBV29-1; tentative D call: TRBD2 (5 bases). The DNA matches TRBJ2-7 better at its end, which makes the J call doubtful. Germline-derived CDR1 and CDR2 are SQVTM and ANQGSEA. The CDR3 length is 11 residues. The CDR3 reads CSVDMDFEQYF. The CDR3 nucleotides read TGCAGCGTTGATATGGACTTCGAGCAGTACTTC.

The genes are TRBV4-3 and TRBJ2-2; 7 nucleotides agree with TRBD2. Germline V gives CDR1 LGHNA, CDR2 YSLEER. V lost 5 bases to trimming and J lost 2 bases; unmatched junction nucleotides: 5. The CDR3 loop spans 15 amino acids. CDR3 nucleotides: TGCGCCAGCAGCTCTAGCGGATTAAACACCGGGGAGCTGTTTTTT. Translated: CASSSSGLNTGELFF.

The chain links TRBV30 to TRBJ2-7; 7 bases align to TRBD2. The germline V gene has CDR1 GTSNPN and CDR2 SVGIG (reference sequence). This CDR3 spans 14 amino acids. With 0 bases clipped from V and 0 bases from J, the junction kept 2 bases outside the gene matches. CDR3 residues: CAWSVLAHSYEQYF. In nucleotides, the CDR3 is TGTGCCTGGAGTGTACTAGCGCACTCCTACGAGCAGTACTTC.

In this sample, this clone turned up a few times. The CDR3 coding sequence is TGCGCCAGCAGTGAGGGACTGGGGGGCTTCAATGAGCAGTTCTTC. Protein product: CASSEGLGGFNEQFF. The chain recombines TRBV4-1 with TRBJ2-1; D is tentatively TRBD1 or TRBD2 (6 bases each). The V end lost 6 bases, the J end lost 6 bases, and 18 bases lay between the germline ends. In germline, CDR1 is MGHRA, CDR2 YSYEKL. There are 15 residues in the CDR3.

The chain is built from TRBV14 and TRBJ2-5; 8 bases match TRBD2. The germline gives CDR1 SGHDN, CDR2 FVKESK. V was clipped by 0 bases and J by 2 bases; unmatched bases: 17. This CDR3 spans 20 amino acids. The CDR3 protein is CASSQEGDVGAGVAQETQYF. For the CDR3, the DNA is TGTGCCAGCAGCCAAGAGGGAGATGTGGGAGCGGGAGTCGCGCAAGAGACCCAGTACTTC. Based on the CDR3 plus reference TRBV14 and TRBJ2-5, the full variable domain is EAGVTQFPSHSVIEKGQTVTLRCDPISGHDNLYWYRRVMGKEIKFLLHFVKESKQDESGMPNNRFLAERTGGTYSTLKVQPAELEDSGVYFCASSQEGDVGAGVAQETQYFGPGTRLLVL.

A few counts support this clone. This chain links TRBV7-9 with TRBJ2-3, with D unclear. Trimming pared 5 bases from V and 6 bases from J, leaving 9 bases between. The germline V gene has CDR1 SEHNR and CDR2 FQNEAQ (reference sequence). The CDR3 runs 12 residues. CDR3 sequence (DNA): TGTGCCAGCAGCGTCACTTCGGATACGCAGTATTTT. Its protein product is CASSVTSDTQYF.

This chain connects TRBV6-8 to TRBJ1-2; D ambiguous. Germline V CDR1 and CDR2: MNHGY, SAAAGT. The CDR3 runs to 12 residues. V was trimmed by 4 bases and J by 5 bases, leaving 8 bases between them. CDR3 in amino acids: CASSSGSYGYTF. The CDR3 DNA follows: TGTGCCAGCAGTTCCGGATCATATGGCTACACCTTC.

In DNA, the CDR3 is TGTGCCAGCAGTTACGAAAGGACTAGCGCGTCCTACGAGCAGTACTTC. As protein: CASSYERTSASYEQYF. The chain employs TRBV6-5 and TRBJ2-7; 9 nucleotides align to TRBD2. V dropped 2 bases and J dropped 1; count of bases not matched to a gene: 6. In germline, CDR1 is MNHEY, CDR2 SVGAGI. This CDR3 contains 16 residues.

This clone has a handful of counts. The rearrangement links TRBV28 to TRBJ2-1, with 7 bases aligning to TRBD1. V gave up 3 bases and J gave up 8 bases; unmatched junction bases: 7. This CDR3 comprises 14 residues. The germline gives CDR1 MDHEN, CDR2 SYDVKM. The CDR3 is CASSFRGRGDEQFF. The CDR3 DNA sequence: TGTGCCAGCAGTTTTAGGGGGCGCGGTGATGAGCAGTTCTTC.

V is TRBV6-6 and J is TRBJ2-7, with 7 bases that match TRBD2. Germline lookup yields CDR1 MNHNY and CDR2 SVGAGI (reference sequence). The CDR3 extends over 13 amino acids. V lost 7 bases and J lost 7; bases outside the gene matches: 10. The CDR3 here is CASTRWGGEEQYF. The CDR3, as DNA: TGTGCCAGCACTCGCTGGGGGGGAGAGGAGCAGTACTTC.

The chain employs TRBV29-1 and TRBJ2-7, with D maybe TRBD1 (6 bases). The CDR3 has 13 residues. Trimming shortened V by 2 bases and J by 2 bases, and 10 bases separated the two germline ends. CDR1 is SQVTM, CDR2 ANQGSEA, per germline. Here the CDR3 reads CSVERDKPYEQYF. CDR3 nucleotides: TGCAGCGTTGAAAGGGACAAGCCCTACGAGCAGTACTTC.

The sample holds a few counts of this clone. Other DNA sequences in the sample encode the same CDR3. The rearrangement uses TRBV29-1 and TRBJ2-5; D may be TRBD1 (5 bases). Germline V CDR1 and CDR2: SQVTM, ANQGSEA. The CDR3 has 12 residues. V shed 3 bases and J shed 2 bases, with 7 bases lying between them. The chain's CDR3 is CSVEGLQETQYF. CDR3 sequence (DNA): TGCAGCGTTGAGGGGCTTCAAGAGACCCAGTACTTC.

The CDR3: CATSRDGLNTEAFF. The CDR3 coding sequence is TGTGCCACCAGCAGGGACGGCCTGAACACTGAAGCTTTCTTT. J is TRBJ1-1 and V is TRBV15, with D uncertain. This CDR3 contains 14 residues. Trimming took off 3 bases at V and 0 bases at J, with 8 bases between the two ends. Germline V lookup: CDR1 LNHNV, CDR2 YYDKDF (reference sequence).

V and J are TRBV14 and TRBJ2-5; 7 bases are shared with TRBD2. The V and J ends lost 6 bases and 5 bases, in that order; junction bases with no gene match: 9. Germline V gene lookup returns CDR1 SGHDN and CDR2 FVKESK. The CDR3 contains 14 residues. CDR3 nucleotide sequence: TGTGCCAGCAGGAGCGGGGATTGGAGGGAGACCCAGTACTTC. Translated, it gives CASRSGDWRETQYF.

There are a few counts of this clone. DNA for the CDR3: TGTGCCACCTGGCCCCTCGGGTTGAGTGGAGCGGGGGAAGAGACCCAGTACTTC. Protein sequence: CATWPLGLSGAGEETQYF. The genes are TRBV27 and TRBJ2-5; TRBD2 matches at 8 bases. CDR1 and CDR2 from the germline V gene are MNHEY and SMNVEV (reference sequence). This CDR3 has 18 residues. With V trimmed by 10 bases and J by 3 bases, 22 bases remained unmatched.

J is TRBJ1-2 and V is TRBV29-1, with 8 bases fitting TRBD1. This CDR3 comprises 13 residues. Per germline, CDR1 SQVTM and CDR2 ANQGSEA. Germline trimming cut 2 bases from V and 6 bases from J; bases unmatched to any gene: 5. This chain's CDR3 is CSVEPETGDGYTF. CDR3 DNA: TGCAGCGTTGAACCAGAGACAGGGGATGGCTACACCTTC.

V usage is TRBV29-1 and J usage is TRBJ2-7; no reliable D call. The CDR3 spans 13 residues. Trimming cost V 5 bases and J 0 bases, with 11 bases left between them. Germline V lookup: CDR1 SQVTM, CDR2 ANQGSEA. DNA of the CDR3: TGCAGCGTTTCAGAAGCCCTCTCCTACGAGCAGTACTTC. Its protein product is CSVSEALSYEQYF.

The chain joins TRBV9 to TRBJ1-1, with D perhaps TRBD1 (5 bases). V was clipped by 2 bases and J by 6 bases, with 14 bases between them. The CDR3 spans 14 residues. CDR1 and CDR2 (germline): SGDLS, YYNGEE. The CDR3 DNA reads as TGTGCCAGCAGCGTCGAGGGGCAAGTCGCTGAAGCTTTCTTT. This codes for CASSVEGQVAEAFF.

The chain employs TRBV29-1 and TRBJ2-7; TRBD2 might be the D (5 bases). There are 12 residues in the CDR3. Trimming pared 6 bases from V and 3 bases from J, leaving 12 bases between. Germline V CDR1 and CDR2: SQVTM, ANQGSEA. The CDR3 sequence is CSVVGSNYEQYF. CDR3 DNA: TGCAGCGTCGTAGGGAGCAACTACGAGCAGTACTTC.

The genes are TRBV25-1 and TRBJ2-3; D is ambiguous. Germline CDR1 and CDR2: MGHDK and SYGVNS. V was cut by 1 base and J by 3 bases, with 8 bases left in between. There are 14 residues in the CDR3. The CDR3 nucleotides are TGTGCCAGCAGTGAATCAAGGGTTACAGATACGCAGTATTTT. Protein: CASSESRVTDTQYF.

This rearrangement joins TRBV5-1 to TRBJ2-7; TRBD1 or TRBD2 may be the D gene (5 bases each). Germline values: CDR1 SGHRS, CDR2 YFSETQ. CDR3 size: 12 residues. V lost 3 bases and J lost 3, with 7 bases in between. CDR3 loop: CASSWDDYEQYF. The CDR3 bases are TGCGCCAGCAGCTGGGACGACTACGAGCAGTACTTC.

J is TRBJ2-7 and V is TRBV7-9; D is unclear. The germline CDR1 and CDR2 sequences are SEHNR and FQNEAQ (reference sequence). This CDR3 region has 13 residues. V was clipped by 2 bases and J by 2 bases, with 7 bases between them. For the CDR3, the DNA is TGTGCCAGCAGCTTAAGTACAGCCTACGAGCAGTACTTC. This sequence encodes CASSLSTAYEQYF.

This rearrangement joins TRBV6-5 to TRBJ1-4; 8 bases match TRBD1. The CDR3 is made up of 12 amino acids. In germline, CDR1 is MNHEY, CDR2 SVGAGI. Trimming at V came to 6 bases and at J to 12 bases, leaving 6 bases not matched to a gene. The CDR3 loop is CASSPDRAQLFF. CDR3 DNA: TGTGCCAGCAGCCCGGACAGGGCCCAACTGTTTTTT.

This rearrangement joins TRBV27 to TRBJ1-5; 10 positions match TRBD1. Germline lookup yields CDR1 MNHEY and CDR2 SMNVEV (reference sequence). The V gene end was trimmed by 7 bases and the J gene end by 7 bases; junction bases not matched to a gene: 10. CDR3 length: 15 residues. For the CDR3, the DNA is TGTGCCAGCAACTCCGGGACAGGGGTTTACCAGCCCCAGCATTTT. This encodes CASNSGTGVYQPQHF.

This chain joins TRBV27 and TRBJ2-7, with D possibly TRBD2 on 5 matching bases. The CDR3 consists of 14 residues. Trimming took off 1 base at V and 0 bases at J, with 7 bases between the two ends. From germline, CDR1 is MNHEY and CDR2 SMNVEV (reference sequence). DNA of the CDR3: TGTGCCAGCAGTTTATTGAGGGACTCCTACGAGCAGTACTTC. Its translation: CASSLLRDSYEQYF.

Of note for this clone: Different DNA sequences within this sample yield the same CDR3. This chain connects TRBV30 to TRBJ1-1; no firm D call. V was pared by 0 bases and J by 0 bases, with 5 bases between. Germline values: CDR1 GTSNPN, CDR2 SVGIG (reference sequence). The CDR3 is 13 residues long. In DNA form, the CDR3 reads TGTGCCTGGAGTGTGGTGCTGAACACTGAAGCTTTCTTT. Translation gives CAWSVVLNTEAFF.

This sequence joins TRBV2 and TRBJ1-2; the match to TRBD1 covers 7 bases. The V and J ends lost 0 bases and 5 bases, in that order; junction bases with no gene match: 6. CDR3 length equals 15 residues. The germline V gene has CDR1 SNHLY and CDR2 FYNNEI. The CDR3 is CASSEAQTGRYGYTF. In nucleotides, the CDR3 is TGTGCCAGCAGTGAAGCGCAGACAGGGCGGTATGGCTACACCTTC.

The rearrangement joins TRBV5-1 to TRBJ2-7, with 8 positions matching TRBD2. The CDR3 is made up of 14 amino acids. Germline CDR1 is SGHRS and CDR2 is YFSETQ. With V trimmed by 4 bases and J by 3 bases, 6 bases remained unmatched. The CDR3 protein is CASSLRGGGYEQYF. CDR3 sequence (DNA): TGCGCCAGCAGCCTCCGGGGGGGCGGCTACGAGCAGTACTTC.